This TCR beta chain was found in a study of cytomegalovirus exposure and HLA in healthy donors. The CDR3 sequence is 14 residues long. CDR1 is MNHNS, CDR2 SASEGT, per germline. V gave up 4 bases and J gave up 2 bases; unmatched junction bases: 0. The PCR contained 60 Vbeta and 13 Jbeta primers. The table came from immunoSEQ multiplex PCR; TCRdb's copy has only in-frame clones and leaves some out. The sample yields over 120,000 clones, roughly 82% seen once. The rearrangement joins TRBV6-1 to TRBJ1-5; 9 positions agree with TRBD1. The receptor was isolated from a young man in good health and CMV-seronegative. The sequencing sample was made of PBMCs. CDR3 nucleotide sequence: TGTGCCAGCAGTGGACAGGGGGGCAATCAGCCCCAGCATTTT. Its protein is CASSGQGGNQPQHF.